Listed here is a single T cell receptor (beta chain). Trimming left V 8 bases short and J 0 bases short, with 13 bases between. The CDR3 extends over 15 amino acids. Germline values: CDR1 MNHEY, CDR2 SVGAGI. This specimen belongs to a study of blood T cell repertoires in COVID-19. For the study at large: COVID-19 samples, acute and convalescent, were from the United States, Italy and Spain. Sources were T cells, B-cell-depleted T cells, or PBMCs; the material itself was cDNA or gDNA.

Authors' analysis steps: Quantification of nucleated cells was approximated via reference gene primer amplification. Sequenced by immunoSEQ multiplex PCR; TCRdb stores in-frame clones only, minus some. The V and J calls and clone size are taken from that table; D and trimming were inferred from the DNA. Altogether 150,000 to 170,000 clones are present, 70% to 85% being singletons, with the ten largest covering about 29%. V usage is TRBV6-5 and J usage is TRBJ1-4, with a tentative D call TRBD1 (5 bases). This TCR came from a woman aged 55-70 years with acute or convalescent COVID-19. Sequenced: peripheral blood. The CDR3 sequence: CASSHGGATNEKLFF. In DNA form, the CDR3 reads TGTGCCAGCTCCCACGGAGGGGCAACTAATGAAAAACTGTTTTTT.